A selection of T cell receptor beta chains follows, all from one sample in a study of blood T cell repertoires in COVID-19. The table came from immunoSEQ multiplex PCR; TCRdb's copy has only in-frame clones and leaves some out. This repertoire shows tens of thousands of clones, more than 70% found once; its top ten account for about a fifth. Sequencing input: peripheral blood. The receptor source for this set is a man in his thirties or forties with COVID-19, enrolled during active disease. The CDR3 runs from the conserved cysteine through the conserved F or W. D genes are given only for firm matches. Part of the rows lack a size; the others show once, few, many or a class for expanded clones.

NA | TRBJ2-7 | NA | TRBV6-1 | TGTGCCAGCAGTGAAGCGGCTGACGAGCAGTACTTC | CASSEAADEQYF
NA | TRBJ2-2 | NA | TRBV28 | TGTGCCAGCAGGGGACAAACGTCCACCGGGGAGCTGTTTTTT | CASRGQTSTGELFF
NA | TRBJ2-7 | NA | TRBV7-9 | TGTGCCAGCAGCTGGGGGGTCTACGAGCAGTACTTC | CASSWGVYEQYF
TRBD1 | TRBJ2-7 | few | TRBV7-8 | TGTGCCAGCAGCCGGGACAGGGGGACCTCCTACGAGCAGTACTTC | CASSRDRGTSYEQYF
NA | TRBJ1-6 | once | TRBV14 | TGTGCCAGCAGCTTAACAGGGAGAAATTCACCCCTCCACTTT | CASSLTGRNSPLHF
TRBD1 | TRBJ1-2 | few | TRBV30 | TGTGCCTGGAATCGGGACAGTAGATATGGCTACACCTTC | CAWNRDSRYGYTF
NA | TRBJ2-5 | NA | TRBV10-3 | TGTGCCATCAGGGCGGGACTCCAAGAGACCCAGTACTTC | CAIRAGLQETQYF
NA | TRBJ2-1 | NA | TRBV29-1 | TGCAGCGTTGAACCCTTAAGGGCGGGGCTGTTCTTC | CSVEPLRAGLFF
NA | TRBJ1-2 | few | TRBV7-9 | TGTGCCAGCAGCTTAGGCCCCCTTCAGGGTTATGGCTACACCTTC | CASSLGPLQGYGYTF
NA | TRBJ2-2 | NA | TRBV4-2 | TGTGCCAGCAGCCCCAATCCTATAACGAACACCGGGGAGCTGTTTTTT | CASSPNPITNTGELFF
NA | TRBJ2-2 | NA | TRBV4-2 | TGTGCCAGCAGCCCGGGCCGAACTAGGGCTCGAACCGGGGAGCTGTTTTTT | CASSPGRTRARTGELFF
TRBD1 | TRBJ1-2 | NA | TRBV2 | TGTGCCAGCAGTTCGGGACAGAACTATGGCTACACCTTC | CASSSGQNYGYTF
TRBD1 | TRBJ1-6 | NA | TRBV23-1 | TGCGCCAGCAGTCAATCGAGGACAGGGAATTCACCCCTCCACTTT | CASSQSRTGNSPLHF
TRBD2 | TRBJ2-5 | NA | TRBV30 | TGTGCCTGGAGTCGGGACTACCTCCAAGAGACCCAGTACTTC | CAWSRDYLQETQYF
NA | TRBJ1-5 | NA | TRBV6-1 | TGTGCCAGCAGTGAAGTATCTCAGAGCAATCAGCCCCAGCATTTT | CASSEVSQSNQPQHF
NA | TRBJ1-3 | NA | TRBV27 | TGTGCCAGCAGTCGCCCGGGAGGAAACACCATATATTTT | CASSRPGGNTIYF
NA | TRBJ2-3 | NA | TRBV10-3 | TGTGCCATCAGTGAGACTGGGGGGGCGACAGATACGCAGTATTTT | CAISETGGATDTQYF
NA | TRBJ2-6 | NA | TRBV19 | TGTGCCAGTAGTATAGTTACTGGGGCCAACGTCCTGACTTTC | CASSIVTGANVLTF
TRBD2 | TRBJ2-1 | NA | TRBV10-3 | TGTGCCATCAGCCCAAACCTAAGACTAGCGGGGGAACCATACAATGAGCAGTTCTTC | CAISPNLRLAGEPYNEQFF
TRBD2 | TRBJ2-2 | NA | TRBV6-6 | TGTGCCAGCAGTCCGGCAGGACCACGGGGGGACACCGGGGAGCTGTTTTTT | CASSPAGPRGDTGELFF
TRBD2 | TRBJ2-3 | NA | TRBV5-1 | TGCGCCAGCAGGTGGACTAGCGGACACACAGATACGCAGTATTTT | CASRWTSGHTDTQYF
TRBD1 | TRBJ1-6 | once | TRBV5-1 | TGCGCCAGCAGCGACGGACAGGGTGGTAATTCACCCCTCCACTTT | CASSDGQGGNSPLHF
NA | TRBJ2-5 | NA | TRBV12-3/TRBV12-4 | TGTGCCAGCAGTTTACGACTTCAAGAGACCCAGTACTTC | CASSLRLQETQYF
TRBD1 | TRBJ1-5 | NA | TRBV19 | TGTGCCAGTAGTATGGACAGGGGGCGTCAGCCCCAGCATTTT | CASSMDRGRQPQHF
TRBD1 | TRBJ2-2 | few | TRBV5-1 | TGCGCCAGCAGCTTAAGGGGACAGGGGGCGTACGGGGAGCTGTTTTTT | CASSLRGQGAYGELFF
NA | TRBJ1-2 | NA | TRBV28 | TGTGCCAGCAGCTTAATCCAGGAAGACTATGGCTACACCTTC | CASSLIQEDYGYTF
TRBD2 | TRBJ2-3 | NA | TRBV20-1 | TGCAGTGCTAGTATGAGCGGGGAGAGGGCAGATACGCAGTATTTT | CSASMSGERADTQYF
TRBD2 | TRBJ2-5 | NA | TRBV29-1 | TGCAGCGTTGAAGTTAGCGGGAGGGCAAGAGGGACCCAGTACTTC | CSVEVSGRARGTQYF
NA | TRBJ1-2 | NA | TRBV5-4 | TGTGCCAGCAGTCTTCCAGGGGACTATGGCTACACCTTC | CASSLPGDYGYTF
TRBD1 | TRBJ2-7 | once | TRBV5-4 | TGTGCCAGCAGCTTGGTCTGGGGACAGGGTGTACACGAGCAGTACTTC | CASSLVWGQGVHEQYF
TRBD1 | TRBJ2-5 | NA | TRBV2 | TGTGCCAGCAGTGATCAGGGGGCCCAAGAGACCCAGTACTTC | CASSDQGAQETQYF
NA | TRBJ2-3 | few | TRBV6-4 | TGTGCCAGCAGTCCGGGGAGCACAGATACGCAGTATTTT | CASSPGSTDTQYF
TRBD1 | TRBJ2-7 | few | TRBV29-1 | TGCAGCGTTCAGACAGGGAGCAACGAGCAGTACTTC | CSVQTGSNEQYF
NA | TRBJ1-2 | NA | TRBV5-1 | TGCGCCAGCAGCGACCGGGACACGTCTTATGGCTACACCTTC | CASSDRDTSYGYTF
TRBD1 | TRBJ2-5 | few | TRBV10-2 | TGCGCCAGCAGTGGGGACAGTGCATCAGAAGAGACCCAGTACTTC | CASSGDSASEETQYF
NA | TRBJ1-2 | NA | TRBV3-1/TRBV3-2 | TGTGCCAGCAGCCAAGATGAAGCTGGCTACACCTTC | CASSQDEAGYTF
TRBD1 | TRBJ2-7 | once | TRBV29-1 | TGCAGCGTTACGCCGTCGGGACAGGAGACCTACGAGCAGTACTTC | CSVTPSGQETYEQYF
NA | TRBJ2-7 | NA | TRBV19 | TGTGCCAGTAGTACGGGGGAATTTTGGAGCTCCTACGAGCAGTACTTC | CASSTGEFWSSYEQYF
NA | TRBJ1-2 | NA | TRBV7-2 | TGTGCCAGCAGCTTTGCTGGGACTGAAGGCTACACCTTC | CASSFAGTEGYTF
NA | TRBJ1-5 | NA | TRBV6-1 | TGTGCCAGCAGTGAACTGGGGGCGCGTGGCAATCAGCCCCAGCATTTT | CASSELGARGNQPQHF
TRBD1 | TRBJ1-3 | NA | TRBV5-5 | TGTGCCAGCAGCTTGGCGGCCGACAGGGGCTCTGGAAACACCATATATTTT | CASSLAADRGSGNTIYF
NA | TRBJ1-1 | NA | TRBV7-9 | TGTGCCAGCAGTTCCCAGGGATACACTGAAGCTTTCTTT | CASSSQGYTEAFF
NA | TRBJ2-5 | NA | TRBV7-9 | TGTGCCAGCAGCTTAGCTCACTTGGGCGGGCGCCTCCAAGAGACCCAGTACTTC | CASSLAHLGGRLQETQYF
NA | TRBJ2-1 | NA | TRBV7-9 | TGTGCCAGCAGCCCGACAGGCGATGAGCAGTTCTTC | CASSPTGDEQFF
TRBD1 | TRBJ1-1 | few | TRBV2 | TGTGCCAGCGCCGGGGACAGGGGCTTTTTTGAGGACACTGAAGCTTTCTTT | CASAGDRGFFEDTEAFF
TRBD2 | TRBJ2-5 | NA | TRBV10-1 | TGCGCCAGCAGTGAGTATAGCGGGGTCCAAGAGACCCAGTACTTC | CASSEYSGVQETQYF
NA | TRBJ1-5 | NA | TRBV2 | TGTGCCAGCAGTCCACGGGGGGGCAATCAGCCCCAGCATTTT | CASSPRGGNQPQHF
TRBD1 | TRBJ2-2 | NA | TRBV12-3/TRBV12-4 | TGTGCCAGCAATGACAGGGTGGACGGGGAGCTGTTTTTT | CASNDRVDGELFF
NA | TRBJ2-1 | NA | TRBV7-9 | TGTGCCAGCAGCTTATTGGGGGGCTACAATGAGCAGTTCTTC | CASSLLGGYNEQFF
NA | TRBJ1-1 | NA | TRBV19 | TGTGCCAGTACCCTTACACCCGGGGTGACAAGAGCTTTCTTT | CASTLTPGVTRAFF
NA | TRBJ1-2 | NA | TRBV14 | TGTGCCAGCAGCCAAGAACAAAGGGGCCATGGCTACACCTTC | CASSQEQRGHGYTF
NA | TRBJ2-7 | NA | TRBV6-5 | TGTGCCAGCGGAGGGAGCGCGTCCTACGAGCAGTACTTC | CASGGSASYEQYF
NA | TRBJ1-2 | NA | TRBV6-2/TRBV6-3 | TGTGCCAGCAGCCTACAGAGTAACTATGGCTACACCTTC | CASSLQSNYGYTF
NA | TRBJ1-4 | NA | TRBV7-9 | TGTGCCAGCAGCGCCTCGGGGGCAACTAATGAAAAACTGTTTTTT | CASSASGATNEKLFF
NA | TRBJ1-1 | once | TRBV6-5 | TGTGCCAGCAGTACCGGACAGGAAGCTTTCTTT | CASSTGQEAFF
TRBD1 | TRBJ1-5 | NA | TRBV7-9 | TGTGCCAGCAGCTCCCACACCGGGACAGGGCTTCAGCCCCAGCATTTT | CASSSHTGTGLQPQHF
NA | TRBJ2-1 | once | TRBV7-2 | TGTGCCAGCAGATACAGTAACTCCTACAATGAGCAGTTCTTC | CASRYSNSYNEQFF
NA | TRBJ1-4 | NA | TRBV3-1/TRBV3-2 | TGCTTCCGGGGAAACAATGCAACTAATGAAAAACTGTTTTTT | CFRGNNATNEKLFF
TRBD1 | TRBJ2-1 | NA | TRBV7-9 | TGTGCCAGCAGCGGACAGGGGGGCGTAGGATTCCGTGAGCAGTTCTTC | CASSGQGGVGFREQFF
NA | TRBJ2-1 | NA | TRBV29-1 | TGCAGCGTTGAAGGACTTCCCAATGAGCAGTTCTTC | CSVEGLPNEQFF